Following are 9 T cell receptor beta chains from one sample sequenced in a study of CD8 T cells in Susac syndrome. A quantity of about 0.5 to 1 ug RNA underwent reverse transcription using random hexamers. TCRdb redid the calling of the immunoSEQ multiplex PCR reads with MiXCR, one entry per CDR3 protein. The data hold under 550,000 distinct CDR3 sequences, with 85% observed a single time. Input material: CD8+ T cells from PBMCs. The origin of the receptors is a human donor with multiple sclerosis.

The CDR3 is CSARDPASGSRGTDTQYF. CDR3 DNA: TGCAGTGCTAGAGATCCGGCTAGCGGGAGCCGGGGCACAGATACGCAGTATTTT. The chain carries TRBV20-1 and TRBJ2-3, with TRBD2 identical over 10 bases. V lost 0 bases and J lost 1; bases outside the gene matches: 10. Germline V gene sequence: CDR1 DFQATT, CDR2 SNEGSKA (reference sequence). CDR3 length equals 18 residues.

J is TRBJ1-1 and V is TRBV27; D may be TRBD1 (5 bases). The CDR3 runs to 14 residues. The V gene lost 5 bases and the J gene lost 4 bases, with 14 bases spanning the gap. CDR1 is MNHEY, CDR2 SMNVEV, per germline (reference sequence). CDR3 region: CASSPQGGSTEAFF. DNA of the CDR3: TGTGCCAGCAGTCCCCAGGGTGGGAGCACTGAAGCTTTCTTT.

J is TRBJ2-4 and V is TRBV20-1, with unresolved D. This CDR3 comprises 14 residues. Germline CDR1 is DFQATT and CDR2 is SNEGSKA (reference sequence). Between the trimmed V and J ends, which lost 1 base and 3 bases, there was a span of 10 bases. The CDR3 coding sequence is TGCAGTGCTAGAGTGGGTGGCCTCAAAAACATTCAGTACTTC. This encodes CSARVGGLKNIQYF.

The CDR3 region has the DNA TGTGCCAGTAGTATAGATCGAAGGGGCAGGAATCAGCCCCAGCATTTT. It yields the protein CASSIDRRGRNQPQHF. V usage is TRBV19 and J usage is TRBJ1-5; TRBD1 might be the D (5 bases). CDR3 length: 16 residues. Trimming cost V 0 bases and J 4 bases, with 13 bases left between them. In germline, CDR1 is LNHDA, CDR2 SQIVND (reference sequence).

This chain uses TRBV6-5 with TRBJ2-3, with D perhaps TRBD2 (5 bases). V lost 0 bases and J 4 bases, leaving 14 bases between the germline ends. CDR3 length: 16 amino acids. From germline, CDR1 is MNHEY and CDR2 SVGAGI. The CDR3 bases are TGTGCCAGCAGTTACTCAAGCGGACGAACCCCAGATACGCAGTATTTT. Protein product: CASSYSSGRTPDTQYF.

The chain is built from TRBV4-1 and TRBJ1-1, with D unresolved. Trimming removed 1 base at V and 0 bases at J, with 9 bases between. Germline V gives CDR1 MGHRA, CDR2 YSYEKL. This CDR3 has 15 amino acids. CDR3 DNA sequence: TGCGCCAGCAGCCAAGTACAACAGTTGAACACTGAAGCTTTCTTT. Translating gives CASSQVQQLNTEAFF.

The V call is TRBV6-2 or TRBV6-3, the J call TRBJ2-2, with a possible D match to TRBD2 (7 bases). V lost 2 bases to trimming and J lost 7 bases, with 23 bases between them. Germline CDR1 is MNHEY and CDR2 is SVGEGT. The CDR3 is made up of 18 amino acids. CDR3 sequence: CASSYPTEGGGNGGELFF. The CDR3 bases are TGTGCCAGCAGTTACCCGACAGAGGGAGGGGGTAACGGCGGGGAGCTGTTTTTT.

The chain recombines TRBV25-1 with TRBJ2-3; the match to TRBD1 covers 9 bases. Germline V lookup: CDR1 MGHDK, CDR2 SYGVNS. V shed 10 bases, J shed 1 base, and the junction held 3 bases outside the gene matches. The CDR3 runs 13 residues. As DNA, the CDR3 is TGTGCCACAAGGACAGGGGGCACAGATACGCAGTATTTT. The encoded protein is CATRTGGTDTQYF.

The rearrangement links TRBV9 to TRBJ2-3; 12 bases align to TRBD2. The V segment lost 3 bases and the J segment 3 bases; nucleotides outside the gene matches: 2. This CDR3 has 15 amino acids. The V gene's germline CDR1 is SGDLS and CDR2 YYNGEE. The CDR3 spells CASSGLAGETDTQYF. The CDR3 DNA reads TGTGCCAGCAGCGGACTAGCGGGAGAAACAGATACGCAGTATTTT. Filled out from reference TRBV9 and TRBJ2-3, the complete variable domain reads DSGVTQTPKHLITATGQRVTLRCSPRSGDLSVYWYQQSLDQGLQFLIQYYNGEERAKGNILERFSAQQFPDLHSELNLSSLELGDSALYFCASSGLAGETDTQYFGPGTRLTVL.